The entry that follows covers one TCR beta chain sequence. The antigen remains undetermined. The data originate from a study of T-cell memory formation after mild COVID-19. Study details: Among the donors, TCR clusters were largely specific to each donor. Study results and limitations: Whether day 37 second-wave clones are SARS-CoV-2-specific was not confirmed. The study detected some responding clones in pre-infection memory, suggesting cross-reactive memory joined.

TCRdb re-analysed the 5' RACE reads in MiXCR, keeping a single row per CDR3 protein. The sample lists about 450,000 distinct CDR3 sequences; more than 20% were seen once. This TCR derives from an adult woman who had mild COVID-19 (a few samples of this study predate the infection). Cell type and time point are not known. Sequences were obtained from PBMCs or a T cell subset sorted from them (not recorded which).

CDR3 sequence reads: CASSYSTVNEQYF. The CDR3 DNA follows: TGTGCCAGCAGTTACTCGACAGTTAACGAGCAGTACTTC. V and J are TRBV6-2 or TRBV6-3 and TRBJ2-7; D might be TRBD1 (5 bases). Germline V CDR1 and CDR2: MNHEY, SVGEGT. The CDR3 runs 13 residues. V shed 0 bases and J shed 5 bases, with 8 bases lying between them.